A single sample is the source of the 8 T cell receptor beta chains below, sequenced in a study of blood T cells in healthy people across ages. A second PCR, run for about 7 to 11 cycles, used a sample-barcoded 5' primer plus a J-beta primer mix. TCRdb recomputed calls from the 5' RACE reads with MiXCR, one row per CDR3 protein. This sample has 1,500,000 or so distinct CDR3 sequences, with 55% to 75% found just once. The sequencing input was blood. The receptors were gathered from a man in his late teens or twenties in good health.

The gene calls are TRBV4-1 and TRBJ2-5, with 8 bases that match TRBD2. Judging by the DNA end, TRBJ2-7 fits better; the J call may be wrong. This CDR3 comprises 17 residues. The germline CDR1 and CDR2 sequences are MGHRA and YSYEKL. As DNA, the CDR3 is TGCGCCAGCAGCCAAGATAGTGGGGGACTAGTAGCCTACGAGCAGTACTTC. Its protein product is CASSQDSGGLVAYEQYF.

This clonotype was observed a handful of times. The chain uses TRBV20-1 and TRBJ1-2; the D is unclear. V lost 3 bases and J 2 bases, leaving 7 bases between the germline ends. The germline gives CDR1 DFQATT, CDR2 SNEGSKA (reference sequence). CDR3 size: 12 residues. The CDR3 nucleotides read TGCAGTGCTAGTCCCAGAAACTATGGCTACACCTTC. As protein: CSASPRNYGYTF.

This sequence joins TRBV27 and TRBJ2-2; TRBD2 matches at 8 bases. Trimming took 7 bases from V and 7 from J; bases not matched to a gene: 8. Looked up from germline, CDR1 is MNHEY and CDR2 is SMNVEV (reference sequence). The CDR3 is 14 residues long. In nucleotides, the CDR3 is TGTGCCAGCACCAATTTGGGGACTAGCGGGGAGCTGTTTTTT. It codes for CASTNLGTSGELFF.

The chain joins TRBV10-3 to TRBJ1-1; TRBD1 agrees at 7 bases. Looked up from germline, CDR1 is ENHRY and CDR2 is SYGVKD. There are 14 residues in the CDR3. The V segment lost 5 bases and the J segment 0 bases; nucleotides outside the gene matches: 3. As DNA, the CDR3 is TGTGCCATCAGTCTCCAGGGGGTGAACACTGAAGCTTTCTTT. It translates to CAISLQGVNTEAFF.

This clonotype was observed a handful of times. J is TRBJ1-3 and V is TRBV4-3, with 7 bases matching TRBD1. With 5 bases clipped from V and 0 bases from J, the junction kept 10 bases outside the gene matches. CDR1 and CDR2 (germline): LGHNA, YSLEER. The CDR3 totals 17 residues. The CDR3 DNA reads as TGCGCCAGCAGCAAAAGCCCAGGGGGGAACTCTGGAAACACCATATATTTT. Translated: CASSKSPGGNSGNTIYF.

This clonotype has just a few counts. J is TRBJ1-2 and V is TRBV6-2 or TRBV6-3, with D unclear. CDR3 length equals 16 residues. Germline-derived CDR1 and CDR2 are MNHEY and SVGEGT. Trimming stripped 7 bases from V and 4 bases from J, with 22 bases between. This CDR3 is CASTPYRTDHLYGYTF. The CDR3 DNA reads TGTGCCAGCACTCCCTATAGGACGGACCATCTCTATGGCTACACCTTC.

The CDR3, as DNA: TGTGCCAGCAGTTACCACCGGGACGACTACGAGCAGTACTTC. It encodes CASSYHRDDYEQYF. The chain combines TRBV6-6 with TRBJ2-7; either TRBD1 or TRBD2 may supply D (5 bases each). V lost 2 bases to trimming and J lost 3 bases, with 11 bases between them. The CDR3 length is 14 residues. Germline values: CDR1 MNHNY, CDR2 SVGAGI (reference sequence).

This clonotype was seen more than once but under ten times. The chain carries TRBV10-3 and TRBJ1-4; tentative D call: TRBD1 (5 bases). This CDR3 is built from 13 residues. Looked up from germline, CDR1 is ENHRY and CDR2 is SYGVKD. V was trimmed by 0 bases and J by 15 bases, leaving 14 bases between them. CDR3 loop: CAISESSGGMMFF. The DNA of the CDR3 is TGTGCCATCAGTGAGTCGTCGGGGGGGATGATGTTTTTT.